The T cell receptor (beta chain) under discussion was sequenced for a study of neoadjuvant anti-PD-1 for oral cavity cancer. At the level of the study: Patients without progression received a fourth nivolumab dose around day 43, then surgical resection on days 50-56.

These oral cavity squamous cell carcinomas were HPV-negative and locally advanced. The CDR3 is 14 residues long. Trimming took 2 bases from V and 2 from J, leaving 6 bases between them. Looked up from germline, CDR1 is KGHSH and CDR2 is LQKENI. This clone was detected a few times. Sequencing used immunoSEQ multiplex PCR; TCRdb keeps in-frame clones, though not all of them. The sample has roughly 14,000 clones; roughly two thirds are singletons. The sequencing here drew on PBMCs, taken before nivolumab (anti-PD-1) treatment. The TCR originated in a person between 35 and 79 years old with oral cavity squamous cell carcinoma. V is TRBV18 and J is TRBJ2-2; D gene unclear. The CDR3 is CASSPEVNTGELFF. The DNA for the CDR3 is TGTGCCAGCTCACCAGAGGTTAACACCGGGGAGCTGTTTTTT.